This T cell receptor (beta chain) was identified in a study of cytomegalovirus exposure and HLA in healthy donors. Study-wide findings and caveats: Presence/absence comparisons presumed near-even sequencing depth among donors. An analysis that came later showed most CMV-associated TCR beta chains appearing HLA-restricted.

All donors participated as healthy donors of bone marrow. Donors were ostensibly healthy at sampling, although undocumented immune exposures were probable. This clone was observed a few times. Its antigen is unidentified. The germline CDR1 and CDR2 sequences are MNHEY and SVGAGI. V was pared by 4 bases and J by 0 bases, with 4 bases between. This CDR3 region has 13 residues. PCR primers comprised 60 Vbeta and 13 Jbeta primers. The table came from immunoSEQ multiplex PCR; TCRdb's copy has only in-frame clones and leaves some out. Altogether about 180,000 clones are present, 60% to 80% being singletons, with the ten largest covering 2% to 2.5%.

The chain has TRBV6-5 and TRBJ1-5, with D unclear. The TCR originated in a man aged 60 to 69 in good health and CMV-seronegative. Sequenced input: PBMCs. The CDR3 reads CASSSYSNQPQHF. CDR3 DNA: TGTGCCAGCAGTTCCTATAGCAATCAGCCCCAGCATTTT.